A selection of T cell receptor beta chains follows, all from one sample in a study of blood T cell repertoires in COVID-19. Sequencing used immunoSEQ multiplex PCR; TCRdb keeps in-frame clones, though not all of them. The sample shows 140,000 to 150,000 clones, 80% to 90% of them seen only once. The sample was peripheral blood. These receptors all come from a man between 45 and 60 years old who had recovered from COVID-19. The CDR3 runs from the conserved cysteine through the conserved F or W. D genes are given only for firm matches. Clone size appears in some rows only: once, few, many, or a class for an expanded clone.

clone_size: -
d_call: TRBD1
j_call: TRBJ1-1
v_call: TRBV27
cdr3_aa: CASSLTRGRMNTEAFF
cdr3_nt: TGTGCCAGCAGTTTAACGAGGGGGCGAATGAACACTGAAGCTTTCTTT

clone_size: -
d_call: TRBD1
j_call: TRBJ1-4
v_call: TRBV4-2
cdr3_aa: CASSQRTGPNEKLFF
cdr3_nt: TGTGCCAGCAGCCAGAGGACAGGGCCTAATGAAAAACTGTTTTTT

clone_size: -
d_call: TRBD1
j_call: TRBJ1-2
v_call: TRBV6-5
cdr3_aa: CASTFVTGANYGYTF
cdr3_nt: TGTGCCAGCACCTTTGTCACAGGGGCTAACTATGGCTACACCTTC

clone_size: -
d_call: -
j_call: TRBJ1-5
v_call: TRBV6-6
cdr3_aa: CASSLTENSNQPQHF
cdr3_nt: TGTGCCAGCAGCCTGACAGAAAATAGCAATCAGCCCCAGCATTTT

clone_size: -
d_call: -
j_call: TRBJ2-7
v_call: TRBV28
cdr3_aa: CASSLPPGQDYEQYF
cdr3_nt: TGTGCCAGCAGTCTGCCCCCGGGACAAGACTACGAGCAGTACTTC

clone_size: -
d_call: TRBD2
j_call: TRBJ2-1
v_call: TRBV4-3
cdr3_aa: CASSQGIGISGGYYNEQFF
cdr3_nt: TGCGCCAGCAGCCAAGGCATTGGAATCAGCGGGGGATACTACAATGAGCAGTTCTTC

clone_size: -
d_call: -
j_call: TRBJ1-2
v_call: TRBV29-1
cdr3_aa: CSVDGGGYTF
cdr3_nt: TGCAGCGTTGACGGGGGTGGCTACACCTTC

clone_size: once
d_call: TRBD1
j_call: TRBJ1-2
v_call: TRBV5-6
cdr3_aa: CASSLIWTGQNYGYTF
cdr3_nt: TGTGCCAGCAGCTTGATTTGGACAGGCCAGAACTATGGCTACACCTTC

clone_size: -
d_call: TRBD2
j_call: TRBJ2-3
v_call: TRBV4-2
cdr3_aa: CASSQRIAGQSTDTQYF
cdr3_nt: TGTGCCAGCAGCCAACGAATAGCGGGGCAGTCCACAGATACGCAGTATTTT

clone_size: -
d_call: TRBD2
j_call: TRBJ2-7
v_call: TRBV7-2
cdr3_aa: CASSLAAAGGSPYEQYF
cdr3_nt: TGTGCCAGCAGCTTAGCGGCTGCGGGGGGTTCCCCCTACGAGCAGTACTTC

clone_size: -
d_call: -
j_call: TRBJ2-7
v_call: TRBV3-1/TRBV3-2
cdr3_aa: CASSQGTGIYEQYF
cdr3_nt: TGTGCCAGCAGCCAAGGTACAGGAATCTACGAGCAGTACTTC

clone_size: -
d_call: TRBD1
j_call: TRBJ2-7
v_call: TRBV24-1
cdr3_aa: CATSDSATPGQVCEQYF
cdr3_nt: TGTGCCACCAGTGATTCTGCTACCCCGGGACAGGTCTGCGAGCAGTACTTC

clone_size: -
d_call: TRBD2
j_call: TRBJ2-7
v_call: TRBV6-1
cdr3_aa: CASSELAGGNYEQYF
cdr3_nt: TGTGCCAGCAGTGAACTAGCGGGGGGCAACTACGAGCAGTACTTC

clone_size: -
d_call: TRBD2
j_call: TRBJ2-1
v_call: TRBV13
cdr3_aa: CASSLVVGLAGIYNEQFF
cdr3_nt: TGTGCCAGCAGCTTAGTGGTGGGACTAGCGGGGATCTACAATGAGCAGTTCTTC

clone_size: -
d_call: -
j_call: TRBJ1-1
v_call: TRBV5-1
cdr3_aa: CASSLITGSVNTEAFF
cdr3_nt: TGCGCCAGCAGCTTGATAACAGGGTCCGTGAACACTGAAGCTTTCTTT